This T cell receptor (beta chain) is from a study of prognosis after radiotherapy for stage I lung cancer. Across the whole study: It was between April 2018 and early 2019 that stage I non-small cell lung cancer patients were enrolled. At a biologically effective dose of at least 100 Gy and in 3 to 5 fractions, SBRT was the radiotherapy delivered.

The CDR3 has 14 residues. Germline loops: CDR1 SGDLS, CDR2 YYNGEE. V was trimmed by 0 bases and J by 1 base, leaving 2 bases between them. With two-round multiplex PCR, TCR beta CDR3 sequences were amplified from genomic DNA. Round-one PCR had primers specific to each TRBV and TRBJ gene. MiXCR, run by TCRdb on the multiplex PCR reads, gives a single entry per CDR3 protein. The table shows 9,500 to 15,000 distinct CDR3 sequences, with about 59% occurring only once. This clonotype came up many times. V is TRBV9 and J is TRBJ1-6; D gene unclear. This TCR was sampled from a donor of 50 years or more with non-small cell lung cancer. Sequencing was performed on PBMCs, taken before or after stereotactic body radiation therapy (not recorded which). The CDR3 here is CASSVGSYNSPLHF. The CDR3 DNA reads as TGTGCCAGCAGCGTAGGTTCCTATAATTCACCCCTCCACTTT. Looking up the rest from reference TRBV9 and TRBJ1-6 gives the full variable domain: DSGVTQTPKHLITATGQRVTLRCSPRSGDLSVYWYQQSLDQGLQFLIQYYNGEERAKGNILERFSAQQFPDLHSELNLSSLELGDSALYFCASSVGSYNSPLHFGNGTRLTVT.